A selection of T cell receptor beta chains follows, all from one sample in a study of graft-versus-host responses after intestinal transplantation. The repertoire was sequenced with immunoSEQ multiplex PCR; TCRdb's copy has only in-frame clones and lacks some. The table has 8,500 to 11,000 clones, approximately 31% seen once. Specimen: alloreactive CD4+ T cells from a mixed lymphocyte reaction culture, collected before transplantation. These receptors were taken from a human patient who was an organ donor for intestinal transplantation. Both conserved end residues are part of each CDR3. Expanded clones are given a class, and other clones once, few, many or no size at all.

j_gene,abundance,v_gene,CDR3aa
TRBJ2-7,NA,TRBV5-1,CANSFSRISYEQYF
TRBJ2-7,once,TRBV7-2,CASSFTNQGRSYEQYF
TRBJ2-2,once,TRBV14,CASSQDQFPGELFF
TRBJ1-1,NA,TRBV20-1,CSADRDTEAFF
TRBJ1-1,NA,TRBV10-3,CAISVHNTEAFF
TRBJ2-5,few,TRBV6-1,CASSVQGGETQYF
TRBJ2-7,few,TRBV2,CASSWGQLYEQYF
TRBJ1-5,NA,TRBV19,CASSGWDGDNQPQHF
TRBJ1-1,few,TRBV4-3,CASSFYPQGSAEAFF
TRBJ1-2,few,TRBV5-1,CASSLAADGYTF
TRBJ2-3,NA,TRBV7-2,CASMEGDTQYF
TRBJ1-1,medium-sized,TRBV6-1,CASSDPHRGFTEAFF
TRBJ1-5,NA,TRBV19,CASIAGSNQPQHF
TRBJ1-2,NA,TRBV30,CAWSGTGIYGYTF
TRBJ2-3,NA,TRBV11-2,CASSLALTPPGDTQYF
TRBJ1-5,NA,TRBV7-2,CASSFTTASNQPQHF
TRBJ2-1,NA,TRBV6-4,CASSRLAGGGEQFF
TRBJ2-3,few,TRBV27,CASSFRLAGTDTQYF
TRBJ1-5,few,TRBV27,CASSFLQGNQPQHF
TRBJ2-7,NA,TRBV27,CASSGTSGAPYEQYF
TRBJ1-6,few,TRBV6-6,CASSYSSPLHF
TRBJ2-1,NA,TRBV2,CASREGPSAGGHPVYNEQFF
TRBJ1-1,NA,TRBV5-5,CASSLDGTEAFF
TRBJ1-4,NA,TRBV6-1,CASRKSGTGKAKLFF
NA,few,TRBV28,CASSLWTGLAGSSYEQYF
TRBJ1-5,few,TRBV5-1,CASSLGQGTQPQHF